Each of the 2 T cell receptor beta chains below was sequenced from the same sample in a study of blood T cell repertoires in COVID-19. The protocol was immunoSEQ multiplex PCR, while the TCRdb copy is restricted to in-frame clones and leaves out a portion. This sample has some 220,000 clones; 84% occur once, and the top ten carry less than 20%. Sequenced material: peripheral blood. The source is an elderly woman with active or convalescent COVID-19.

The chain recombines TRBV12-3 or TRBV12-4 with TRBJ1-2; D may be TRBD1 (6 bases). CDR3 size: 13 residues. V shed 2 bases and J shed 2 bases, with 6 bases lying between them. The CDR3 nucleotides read TGTGCCAGCAGTTTAACAGGGAACTATGGCTACACCTTC. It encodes CASSLTGNYGYTF.

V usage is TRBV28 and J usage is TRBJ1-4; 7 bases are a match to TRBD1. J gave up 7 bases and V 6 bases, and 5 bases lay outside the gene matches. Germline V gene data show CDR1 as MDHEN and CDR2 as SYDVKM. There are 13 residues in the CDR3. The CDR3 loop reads CASRGGLGEKLFF. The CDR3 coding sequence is TGTGCCAGCAGAGGGGGCCTGGGTGAAAAACTGTTTTTT.